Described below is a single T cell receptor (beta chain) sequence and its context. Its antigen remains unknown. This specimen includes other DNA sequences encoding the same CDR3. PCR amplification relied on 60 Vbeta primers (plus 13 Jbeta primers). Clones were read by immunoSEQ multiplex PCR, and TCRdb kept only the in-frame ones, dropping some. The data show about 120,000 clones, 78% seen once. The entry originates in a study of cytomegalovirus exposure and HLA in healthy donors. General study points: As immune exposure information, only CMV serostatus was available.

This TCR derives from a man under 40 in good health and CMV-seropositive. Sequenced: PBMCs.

CDR3 protein: CASGLGQGQETQYF. CDR3 DNA: TGTGCTAGTGGTTTGGGACAGGGCCAAGAGACCCAGTACTTC. V gene TRBV12-5 combines with J gene TRBJ2-5, with 7 bases lining up with TRBD1. Trimming removed 1 base from V and 1 base from J; junction bases left unmatched: 0. Germline V gives CDR1 LGHNT, CDR2 FRNRAP. The CDR3 has 14 amino acids.